The clone carrying this T cell receptor beta chain was detected once. The data were obtained in a study of blood T cell repertoires in COVID-19. The CDR3 spans 11 residues. Trimming pared 4 bases from V and 3 bases from J, leaving 6 bases between. Germline V gene sequence: CDR1 SQVTM, CDR2 ANQGSEA. Measured with immunoSEQ multiplex PCR; TCRdb has only the in-frame clones, and not every one. Of roughly 100,000 clones detected, about four fifths appear once; the ten largest clones hold around 15%. Sequencing input: peripheral blood. This receptor was identified in a woman in her fifties or sixties with acute or convalescent COVID-19. The chain uses TRBV29-1 and TRBJ1-1; tentatively, D is TRBD1 (6 bases). CDR3 in DNA: TGCAGCGTTGCAGGGGACACTGAAGCTTTCTTT. Amino acids: CSVAGDTEAFF.